Included here is one T cell receptor beta chain sequence, with context. Its antigen is undetermined. The sample comes from a study of T cell responses to AZD1222 COVID-19 vaccine. Study-wide background: Second doses at about 4 or about 12 weeks were pooled.

Points from the study as a whole: Two AZD1222 administrations were followed by greater Spike-specific TCR breadth and depth. Repertoires were collected only later (after the peak T cell response had occurred). Reports say nearly half of spike-specific TCRs go after unmutated variant regions.

Assay used: immunoSEQ multiplex PCR; TCRdb lists only in-frame clones, some missing. The sample shows about 73,000 clones, roughly 88% of them seen only once. The CDR3 length is 11 residues. CDR1 SQVTM and CDR2 ANQGSEA come from the germline V gene. V shed 7 bases and J 5 bases; nucleotides not matched to a gene: 5. This rearrangement joins TRBV29-1 to TRBJ2-7, with 7 nucleotides matching TRBD2. This TCR was sampled from an adult in good health. The sequencing used peripheral blood, collected on day 0 of AZD1222 vaccination. CDR3 nucleotide sequence: TGCAGCGCCGGCGGGGGTCACGAGCAGTACTTC. Its protein product is CSAGGGHEQYF.